This is a list of T cell receptor beta chains from one sample in a study of HIV-infected patients and healthy controls. MiXCR was run by TCRdb on the 5' RACE reads, yielding one entry per CDR3 protein. The table records around 58,000 distinct CDR3 sequences, 15% to 20% of them present only once. The specimen sequenced was CD4+ T cells from blood. These receptors were collected from a human donor in good health. Each CDR3 is given with its conserved first and last residue. D genes are given only for firm matches. Only part of the rows carry a size: once, few, many, or a class if the clone is expanded.

TRBV5-6	TRBJ1-5	TRBD1	many	CASSLRGGGQPQHF	TGTGCCAGCAGCTTGAGAGGGGGCGGGCAGCCCCAGCATTTT
TRBV6-2/TRBV6-3	TRBJ1-6	TRBD1	-	CASSWAGGKSPLHF	TGTGCCAGCAGTTGGGCAGGGGGCAAATCACCCCTCCACTTT
TRBV20-1	TRBJ2-3	TRBD2	few	CSARLAGSVNTDTQYF	TGCAGTGCCAGACTAGCGGGATCTGTCAACACAGATACGCAGTATTTT
TRBV7-2	TRBJ1-5	-	many	CASSFDSGQPYQPQHF	TGTGCCAGCAGCTTCGATTCCGGACAGCCCTATCAGCCCCAGCATTTT
TRBV13	TRBJ2-3	-	many	CASSLEARQYF	TGTGCCAGCAGCTTAGAGGCTAGGCAGTATTTT
TRBV19	TRBJ2-3	TRBD2	-	CASRGLAGPDTQYF	TGTGCCAGTAGGGGACTAGCAGGCCCAGATACGCAGTATTTT
TRBV6-6	TRBJ2-3	-	-	CASTPLNTDTQYF	TGTGCCAGCACCCCCTTGAACACAGATACGCAGTATTTT
TRBV5-1	TRBJ2-5	-	-	CASSLQGNPRETQYF	TGCGCCAGCAGCTTGCAGGGAAACCCTCGAGAGACCCAGTACTTC
TRBV3-1	TRBJ2-1	TRBD1	many	CASSQGSGQGSHEQFF	TGTGCCAGCAGCCAAGGATCAGGACAGGGTTCTCATGAGCAGTTCTTC
TRBV20-1	TRBJ1-2	-	many	CSAREALEGYGYTF	TGCAGTGCTAGAGAAGCACTTGAGGGCTATGGCTACACCTTC
TRBV7-8	TRBJ2-5	TRBD2	few	CASSPPAGLGVSTQYF	TGTGCCAGCAGCCCACCCGCCGGACTAGGTGTTTCGACCCAGTACTTC